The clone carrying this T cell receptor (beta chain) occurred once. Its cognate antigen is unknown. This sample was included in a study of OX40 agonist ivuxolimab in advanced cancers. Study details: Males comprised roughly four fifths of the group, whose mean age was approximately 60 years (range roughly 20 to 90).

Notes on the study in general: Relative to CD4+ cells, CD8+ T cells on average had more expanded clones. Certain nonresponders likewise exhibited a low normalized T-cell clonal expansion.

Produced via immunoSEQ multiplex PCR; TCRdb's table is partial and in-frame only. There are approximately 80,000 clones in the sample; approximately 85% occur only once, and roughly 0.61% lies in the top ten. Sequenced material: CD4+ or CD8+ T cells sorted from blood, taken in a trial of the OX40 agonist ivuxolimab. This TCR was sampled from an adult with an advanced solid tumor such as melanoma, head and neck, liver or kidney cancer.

The CDR3 is CASSSGQGNTDTQYF. CDR3 sequence (DNA): TGCGCCAGCAGCTCGGGTCAGGGGAATACAGATACGCAGTATTTT. This rearrangement joins TRBV5-1 to TRBJ2-3; D is perhaps TRBD1 (6 bases). In germline, CDR1 is SGHRS, CDR2 YFSETQ. The CDR3 spans 15 residues. V was cut by 3 bases and J by 3 bases, with 14 bases left in between.